The clone carrying this T cell receptor beta chain was observed a single time. The target antigen is unknown. TCRdb passed the RT-PCR reads through MiXCR, listing each CDR3 protein once. This sample yields tens of thousands of distinct CDR3 sequences, of which 77% are seen a single time; 4.8% belongs to the top ten. These data originate in a study of yellow fever vaccine responses in identical twins. Notes on the study in general: Twins reportedly showed a vaccine T cell response that seemed partly convergent and partly personalized.

Germline loops: CDR1 MNHNS, CDR2 SASEGT. V was pared by 6 bases and J by 10 bases, with 13 bases between. CDR3 length equals 12 residues. The sample in question was T cells from blood (PBMCs), unsorted or a sorted subset (not recorded which), obtained before or after yellow fever vaccination (not recorded which). The chain employs TRBV6-1 and TRBJ2-1, with D perhaps TRBD2 (5 bases). The origin of this receptor is a woman between 18 and 30 years old who received the yellow fever vaccine. CDR3 amino acids: CASSHLAEEQFF. CDR3 sequence (DNA): TGTGCCAGCAGCCACCTAGCTGAGGAGCAGTTCTTC.